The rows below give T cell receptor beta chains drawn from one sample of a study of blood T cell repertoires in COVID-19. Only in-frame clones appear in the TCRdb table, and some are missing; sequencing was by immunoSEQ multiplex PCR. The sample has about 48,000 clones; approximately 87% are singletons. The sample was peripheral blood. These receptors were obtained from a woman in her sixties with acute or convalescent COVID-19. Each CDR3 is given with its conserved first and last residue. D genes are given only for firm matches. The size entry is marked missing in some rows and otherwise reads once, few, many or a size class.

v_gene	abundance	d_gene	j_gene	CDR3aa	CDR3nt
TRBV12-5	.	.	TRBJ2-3	CASGLVASLDTQYF	TGTGCTAGTGGTTTGGTTGCCAGTTTGGATACGCAGTATTTT
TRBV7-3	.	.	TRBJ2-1	CASSLISAAPNEQFF	TGTGCCAGCAGCTTGATTAGCGCGGCTCCCAATGAGCAGTTCTTC
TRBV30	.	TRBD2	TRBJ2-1	CAFAGLAGINEQFF	TGTGCCTTCGCCGGACTAGCGGGCATCAATGAGCAGTTCTTC
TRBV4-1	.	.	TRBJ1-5	CASSQRTESNQPQHF	TGCGCCAGCAGCCAACGTACGGAGAGCAATCAGCCCCAGCATTTT
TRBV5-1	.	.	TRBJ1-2	CASSQNARRTNYGYTF	TGCGCCAGCAGCCAAAATGCACGTCGGACAAACTATGGCTACACCTTC
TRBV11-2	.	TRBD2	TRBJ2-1	CASSSTTSGWGGNEQFF	TGTGCCAGCAGTTCAACCACTAGCGGCTGGGGGGGGAATGAGCAGTTCTTC
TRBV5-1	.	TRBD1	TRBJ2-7	CASSLERDRATYEQYF	TGCGCCAGCAGCTTGGAACGGGACAGGGCGACCTACGAGCAGTACTTC
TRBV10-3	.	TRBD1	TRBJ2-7	CAIKPGQGTYEQYF	TGTGCCATTAAACCGGGACAGGGCACCTACGAGCAGTACTTC
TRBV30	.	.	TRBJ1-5	CAWSQGVNQPQHF	TGTGCCTGGAGTCAAGGGGTGAATCAGCCCCAGCATTTT
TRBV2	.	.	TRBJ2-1	CASSEPPGEYNEQFF	TGTGCCAGCAGTGAACCCCCAGGGGAATACAATGAGCAGTTCTTC
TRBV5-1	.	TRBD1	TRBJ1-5	CASSPGDREYSNQPQHF	TGCGCCAGCAGCCCGGGGGACAGGGAGTATAGCAATCAGCCCCAGCATTTT
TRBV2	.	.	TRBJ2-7	CASVKIPTTDEQYF	TGTGCCAGCGTCAAAATACCCACTACCGACGAGCAGTACTTC
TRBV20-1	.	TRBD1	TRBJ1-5	CSASGTGFGNQPQHF	TGCAGTGCTAGTGGGACAGGGTTCGGCAATCAGCCCCAGCATTTT
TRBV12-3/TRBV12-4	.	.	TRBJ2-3	CASSRGESDTQYF	TGTGCCAGCAGCAGGGGGGAGTCAGATACGCAGTATTTT
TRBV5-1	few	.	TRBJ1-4	CASSPLGPGSEATNEKLFF	TGCGCCAGCAGCCCCCTCGGACCAGGGTCCGAAGCAACTAATGAAAAACTGTTTTTT
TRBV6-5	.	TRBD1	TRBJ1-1	CASRLYDRDTEAFF	TGTGCCAGCAGGCTATACGACAGGGACACTGAAGCTTTCTTT
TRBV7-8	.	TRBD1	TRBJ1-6	CASSLRGVGQANSPLHF	TGTGCCAGCAGCTTAAGGGGGGTGGGACAGGCCAATTCACCCCTCCACTTT
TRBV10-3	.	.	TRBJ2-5	CAISGGGGETQYF	TGTGCCATCAGTGGTGGCGGAGGAGAGACCCAGTACTTC
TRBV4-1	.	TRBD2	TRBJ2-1	CASSQDGASGKGFF	TGCGCCAGCAGCCAAGATGGGGCTAGCGGGAAGGGGTTCTTC
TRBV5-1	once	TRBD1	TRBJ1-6	CASSETGQLNSPLHF	TGCGCCAGCAGCGAAACGGGACAGCTCAATTCACCCCTCCACTTT
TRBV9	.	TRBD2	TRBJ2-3	CASSLYGTSPSTDTQYF	TGTGCCAGCAGCCTATACGGGACTAGCCCCAGCACAGATACGCAGTATTTT
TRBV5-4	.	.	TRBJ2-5	CASSLDSYQETQYF	TGTGCCAGCAGCTTGGATTCGTACCAAGAGACCCAGTACTTC
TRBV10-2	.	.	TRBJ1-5	CASNGQINQPQHF	TGCGCCAGTAATGGACAAATCAATCAGCCCCAGCATTTT
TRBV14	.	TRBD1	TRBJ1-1	CASSTGGAVAEAFF	TGTGCCAGCAGCACAGGGGGCGCAGTGGCTGAAGCTTTCTTT
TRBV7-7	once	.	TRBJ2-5	CASSSSPAGFSETQYF	TGTGCCAGCAGCTCAAGCCCGGCAGGGTTCTCAGAGACCCAGTACTTC
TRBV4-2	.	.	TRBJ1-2	CASSQDRGSGYTF	TGTGCCAGCAGCCAAGATCGAGGGAGCGGCTACACCTTC
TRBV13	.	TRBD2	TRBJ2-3	CASRLSGRTDTQYF	TGTGCCAGCAGGCTTAGCGGGAGAACAGATACGCAGTATTTT
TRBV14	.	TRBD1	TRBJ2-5	CASSQDSIRDRGEEETQYF	TGTGCCAGCAGCCAAGATTCGATCCGGGACAGGGGTGAGGAAGAGACCCAGTACTTC
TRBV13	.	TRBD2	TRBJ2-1	CASSIRVAGVAYNEQFF	TGTGCCAGCAGCATCCGGGTAGCGGGGGTGGCCTACAATGAGCAGTTCTTC
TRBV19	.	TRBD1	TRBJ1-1	CASIGQGYAEAFF	TGTGCCAGTATTGGACAGGGTTACGCTGAAGCTTTCTTT
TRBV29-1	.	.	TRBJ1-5	CSVGAGDNQPQHF	TGCAGCGTCGGCGCCGGGGATAATCAGCCCCAGCATTTT
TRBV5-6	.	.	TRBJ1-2	CASSRGYGYTF	TGTGCCAGCAGCCGAGGCTATGGCTACACCTTC
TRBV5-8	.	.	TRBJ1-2	CASSSVRGFGGYTF	TGTGCCAGCAGCTCGGTTAGAGGTTTCGGTGGCTACACCTTC
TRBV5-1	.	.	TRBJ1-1	CASSLVFPGMNTEAFF	TGCGCCAGCAGCTTGGTTTTTCCAGGGATGAACACTGAAGCTTTCTTT
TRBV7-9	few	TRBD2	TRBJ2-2	CASTLGLAGGPTNTGELFF	TGTGCCAGCACCTTGGGACTAGCGGGAGGGCCGACGAACACCGGGGAGCTGTTTTTT
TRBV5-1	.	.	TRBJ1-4	CASSFRRGDEKLFF	TGCGCCAGCAGCTTCCGGCGTGGAGATGAAAAACTGTTTTTT
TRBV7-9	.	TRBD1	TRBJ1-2	CASSVGQANGYTF	TGTGCCAGCAGTGTCGGACAGGCAAATGGCTACACCTTC
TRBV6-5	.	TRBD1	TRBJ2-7	CASKGQGGPYEQYF	TGTGCCAGCAAGGGACAGGGGGGCCCCTACGAGCAGTACTTC
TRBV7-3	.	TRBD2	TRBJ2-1	CASSQSGRANEQFF	TGTGCCAGCAGCCAAAGCGGGAGGGCCAATGAGCAGTTCTTC
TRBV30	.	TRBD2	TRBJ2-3	CAWRGSGASTDTQYF	TGTGCCTGGAGGGGTAGCGGGGCCAGCACAGATACGCAGTATTTT
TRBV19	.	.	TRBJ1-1	CASSSRTGVNTEAFF	TGTGCCAGTAGTTCCCGAACAGGAGTGAACACTGAAGCTTTCTTT
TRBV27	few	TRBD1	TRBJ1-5	CASRPRQGNGDQPQHF	TGTGCCAGCAGGCCGCGACAGGGGAATGGGGATCAGCCCCAGCATTTT
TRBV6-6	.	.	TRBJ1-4	CASSYPQGMGLEKLFF	TGTGCCAGCAGTTACCCTCAGGGGATGGGACTAGAAAAACTGTTTTTT
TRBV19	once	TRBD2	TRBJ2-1	CASSIGFGLAGGGEQFF	TGTGCCAGTAGTATAGGCTTCGGACTAGCGGGAGGGGGGGAGCAGTTCTTC
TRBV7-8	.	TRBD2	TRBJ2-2	CASSLVSGGGTGELFF	TGTGCCAGCAGCTTAGTTTCGGGGGGTGGCACCGGGGAGCTGTTTTTT
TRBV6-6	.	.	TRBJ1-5	CASRLTRPSNQPQHF	TGTGCCAGCAGGTTGACACGTCCCAGCAATCAGCCCCAGCATTTT